Sequencing of this TCR beta chain was carried out in a study of blood T cell repertoires in COVID-19 (dated by TCRdb to about 2020). General notes on the study: The collaborator samples originated in the United States, Italy and Spain and spanned the acute and convalescent phases of COVID-19. The prospective study material was composed of cDNA or gDNA derived from T cells, B-cell-depleted T cells, or PBMCs. Subjects who had been exposed to COVID-19, were actively infected with it, or had recovered from it provided the deeply sampled blood TCRbeta repertoires that made up the dataset. The repertoires were made available in a free public database intended to serve as a resource for research on the immune response to SARS-CoV-2. The samples were drawn from the first 160 participants of the ongoing ImmuneRACE study and from over a thousand subjects provided by 6 global collaborators. Nearly every sample came with metadata listing a de-identified subject ID, COVID-19 status, age in years and sex. HLA class I and class II types, where available, came from metadata supplied by the sample provider rather than from assay-based typing.

Looking up the germline V gene yields CDR1 MDHEN and CDR2 SYDVKM. V drops 4 bases and J drops 16 bases, leaving 8 bases in between. Inclusive of the bounding cysteine and phenylalanine, the CDR3 is 10 residues long. Kept here is only the CDR3 DNA, which spans 30 bases and is read in frame from base 1. A note on this clone: There is no known antigen for this receptor. Within one base of it there is no much larger clone, and no base qualities were kept.

What the research found in general, with its limitations: The amount of clinical and demographic metadata varied by source and participant and was provided uncurated.

TCRbeta CDR3 regions were amplified from genomic DNA using the immunoSEQ Assay, a bias-controlled multiplex PCR. In the source study's methods: Within the assay, amplification of reference gene primers was used to estimate how many nucleated cells each sample contained. To quantify the absolute abundance of each unique TCRbeta CDR3 rearrangement, sequence reads were collapsed and filtered. For each sample, productive Simpson clonality was calculated by taking the square root of Simpson's diversity index across productive rearrangements. The immuneACCESS repertoire file appears here via TCRdb, limited to in-frame rearrangements. These files lack a portion of the clones; in checked studies, under half of the deficit traces to unresolved V genes, and the cause of the others is not known. That table furnishes V, J and clone size, whereas the DNA furnished D and trimming. Across this sample there are around 130,000 clones, with 80% to 90% seen only once. The ten top clones hold 28% of the sample.

Whole blood was collected in K2EDTA tubes by collaborating institutions according to the institutions' own protocols. For TCRbeta analysis, collaborators shipped samples as frozen whole blood, isolated PBMCs, or DNA extracted from either of those sample types. The V gene is TRBV28 and the J gene is TRBJ1-6, with an unclear D gene assignment. The sequence was obtained from a man between 65 and 79 years old with active or convalescent COVID-19. The sequencing sample was made of peripheral blood. The DNA sequence reads TGTGCCAGCAGTTCCTTCCTTCTCCACTTT. This is translated as CASSSFLLHF.